This passage covers 29 T cell receptor beta chains from one sample sequenced in a study of T cells in Graves' hyperthyroidism and ophthalmopathy. It was RNA transcripts that yielded the amplified TCR beta CDR3 regions. The HTBI primer set served for first-round RT-PCR of the TCR CDR3. A single record per CDR3 protein comes from TCRdb applying MiXCR to the multiplex PCR reads. The sample holds roughly 350,000 distinct CDR3 sequences; approximately 15% are singletons and the top ten take 20% to 25%. The sample was blood. Receptors were obtained from a woman aged 25-40 years with Graves' hyperthyroidism.

The J gene is TRBJ1-6, the V gene TRBV20-1, with 7 nucleotides matching TRBD1. The V and J ends lost 5 bases and 9 bases, in that order; junction bases with no gene match: 10. The CDR3 sequence is 14 residues long. From germline, CDR1 is DFQATT and CDR2 SNEGSKA (reference sequence). For the CDR3, the DNA is TGCAGTGCTCGAAAGACAGGGAGCGTTTCACCCCTCCACTTT. Its translation: CSARKTGSVSPLHF.

On this clonotype: A much larger clone is a single base away; this may be a read error. This sequence joins TRBV18 and TRBJ2-5; D is ambiguous. The CDR3 has 15 residues. The germline gives CDR1 KGHSH, CDR2 LQKENI. With 4 bases removed from V and 0 bases from J, the gap between germline ends came to 12 bases. CDR3 nucleotides: TGTGCCAGCTCACGACCAACGTCCTACCAAGAGACCCAGTACTTC. Encoded protein: CASSRPTSYQETQYF.

In this sample, this clonotype turned up many times. The J gene is TRBJ2-1, the V gene TRBV28; 10 bases fit TRBD2. The CDR3 is made up of 14 amino acids. The ends lost 6 bases at V and 8 bases at J; junction bases unmatched: 7. The germline V gene has CDR1 MDHEN and CDR2 SYDVKM. CDR3 bases: TGTGCCAGCAGACCGGGACTAGCGTACGATGAGCAGTTCTTC. Translated: CASRPGLAYDEQFF.

This clonotype occurred many times. The genes are TRBV29-1 and TRBJ1-5; 7 positions agree with TRBD1. Germline-derived CDR1 and CDR2 are SQVTM and ANQGSEA. V shed 6 bases and J 0 bases; nucleotides not matched to a gene: 5. The CDR3 totals 14 residues. The CDR3 region has the DNA TGCAGCGTCGCGACAGGGAATAGCAATCAGCCCCAGCATTTT. Its translation: CSVATGNSNQPQHF.

V is TRBV29-1 and J is TRBJ2-5; no definite D call. Germline CDR1 is SQVTM and CDR2 is ANQGSEA. V was clipped by 7 bases and J by 3 bases, with 6 bases between them. CDR3 length equals 10 residues. CDR3 nucleotides: TGCAGCGGCGCGAAAGAGACCCAGTACTTC. It is translated as CSGAKETQYF.

This clonotype was seen many times. The chain couples TRBV29-1 to TRBJ2-2; 11 nucleotides match TRBD2. After removal of 5 bases from V and 6 bases from J, the junction contained 5 bases not matched to a gene. Per the germline V gene, CDR1 is SQVTM and CDR2 is ANQGSEA. This CDR3 spans 14 amino acids. CDR3: CSVKPSGRSGELFF. DNA of the CDR3: TGCAGCGTTAAGCCTAGCGGGAGGTCCGGGGAGCTGTTTTTT.

V usage is TRBV9 and J usage is TRBJ1-1; the D is unclear. The germline V gene encodes CDR1 SGDLS and CDR2 YYNGEE. This CDR3 comprises 13 residues. The germline V and J ends were trimmed by 0 bases and 7 bases, with 10 bases remaining between them. The CDR3 loop reads CASSVDLRHEAFF. The CDR3 DNA reads TGTGCCAGCAGCGTAGATTTGAGGCATGAAGCTTTCTTT.

This clonotype occurred a few times. This rearrangement joins TRBV30 to TRBJ1-5; D is uncertain. Trimming took off 2 bases at V and 4 bases at J, with 6 bases between the two ends. Germline V gene sequence: CDR1 GTSNPN, CDR2 SVGIG (reference sequence). The CDR3 covers 12 residues. CDR3 loop: CAWSTENQPQHF. The CDR3 nucleotides read TGTGCCTGGAGTACAGAAAATCAGCCCCAGCATTTT.

The V gene is TRBV20-1, the J gene TRBJ2-1, with TRBD2 as a possible D gene (6 bases). The CDR3 sequence is 10 residues long. Germline lookup yields CDR1 DFQATT and CDR2 SNEGSKA (reference sequence). V gave up 7 bases and J gave up 13 bases, with 14 bases separating them. CDR3 DNA: TGCAGTGTTATCAGCGGGTACCAGTTCTTC. This sequence encodes CSVISGYQFF.

The chain employs TRBV7-3 and TRBJ2-1; D is unclear. This CDR3 is 12 amino acids long. V shed 4 bases and J shed 4 bases, with 5 bases lying between them. The germline V gene encodes CDR1 SGHTA and CDR2 FQGTGA. DNA for the CDR3: TGTGCCAGCAGCTCCGTTTACAATGAGCAGTTCTTC. It yields the protein CASSSVYNEQFF.

This clonotype was counted ten times or more. CDR3 in DNA: TGTGCCAGCAGTGAAACCGGTTCCCAGCCGAACACTGAAGCTTTCTTT. It yields the protein CASSETGSQPNTEAFF. The V call is TRBV6-1, the J call TRBJ1-1; no reliable D call. Germline CDR1 MNHNS, CDR2 SASEGT. The ends were cut back, 2 bases at V and 1 base at J, with 14 bases in the middle. This CDR3 is built from 16 residues.

The V call is TRBV9, the J call TRBJ2-2, with 7 bases fitting TRBD1. The CDR3 sequence is 16 residues long. Per the germline V gene, CDR1 is SGDLS and CDR2 is YYNGEE. V was pared by 0 bases and J by 0 bases, with 2 bases of the junction left unmatched. In DNA form, the CDR3 reads TGTGCCAGCAGCGTAGTCGGGACAGCGAACACCGGGGAGCTGTTTTTT. Translating it yields CASSVVGTANTGELFF. Full variable domain (missing parts from reference TRBV9 and TRBJ2-2): DSGVTQTPKHLITATGQRVTLRCSPRSGDLSVYWYQQSLDQGLQFLIQYYNGEERAKGNILERFSAQQFPDLHSELNLSSLELGDSALYFCASSVVGTANTGELFFGEGSRLTVL.

This clonotype was recorded at least ten times. This chain links TRBV20-1 with TRBJ2-3; 16 bases are a match to TRBD2. The CDR3 totals 19 residues. Germline V gene sequence: CDR1 DFQATT, CDR2 SNEGSKA (reference sequence). V trimming: 4 bases; J trimming: 4 bases; junction bases outside the gene matches: 14. This chain's CDR3 is CSATRPPGLAGGPPDTQYF. CDR3 sequence (DNA): TGCAGTGCTACTAGGCCGCCGGGACTAGCGGGAGGGCCCCCAGATACGCAGTATTTT.

This clonotype was seen a few times. J is TRBJ2-4 and V is TRBV12-3 or TRBV12-4; D remains unclear. Between the trimmed V and J ends, which lost 0 bases and 7 bases, there was a span of 1 base. The CDR3 contains 11 residues. As DNA, the CDR3 is TGTGCCAGCAGTTTAGCGAACATTCAGTACTTC. Amino acids: CASSLANIQYF.

The sample holds a few counts of this clonotype. The chain uses TRBV30 and TRBJ2-7; 13 bases agree with TRBD2. Per germline, CDR1 GTSNPN and CDR2 SVGIG (reference sequence). CDR3 length equals 13 residues. Germline trimming cut 5 bases from V and 3 bases from J; bases unmatched to any gene: 1. The chain's CDR3 is CAWRLAGGYEQYF. CDR3 DNA: TGTGCCTGGCGACTAGCGGGAGGCTACGAGCAGTACTTC.

This clonotype was observed a handful of times. This rearrangement joins TRBV6-1 to TRBJ2-4; D gene unclear. The CDR3 consists of 13 residues. V lost 8 bases to trimming and J lost 0 bases, with 8 bases between them. Per the germline V gene, CDR1 is MNHNS and CDR2 is SASEGT. The CDR3 spells CASVPLAKNIQYF. CDR3 DNA: TGTGCCAGCGTACCCCTAGCCAAAAACATTCAGTACTTC.

In this sample, this clonotype turned up many times. The chain combines TRBV6-2 or TRBV6-3 with TRBJ2-3, with TRBD2 matching over 11 bases. Germline V CDR1 and CDR2: MNHEY, SVGEGT. This CDR3 has 16 amino acids. Unmatched junction bases numbered 11, after V lost 4 bases and J lost 8 bases. CDR3 sequence reads: CASSLLAGVLGGTQYF. CDR3 DNA sequence: TGTGCCAGCAGTTTACTAGCGGGAGTCCTCGGCGGTACGCAGTATTTT.

This rearrangement joins TRBV19 to TRBJ2-7, with D unresolved. The V gene's germline CDR1 is LNHDA and CDR2 SQIVND (reference sequence). The CDR3 extends over 15 amino acids. The V end lost 0 bases, the J end lost 1 base, and 10 bases lay between the germline ends. CDR3 in amino acids: CASSIDLSGSYEQYF. The DNA of the CDR3 is TGTGCCAGTAGTATAGATCTATCCGGTTCCTACGAGCAGTACTTC.

This clonotype was observed at least ten times. The chain has TRBV7-3 and TRBJ2-3; D is unresolved. This CDR3 comprises 13 residues. Germline V gene data show CDR1 as SGHTA and CDR2 as FQGTGA. With 2 bases removed from V and 5 bases from J, the gap between germline ends came to 8 bases. CDR3 region: CASSLASRDTQYF. DNA for the CDR3: TGTGCCAGCAGCTTAGCGTCCAGAGATACGCAGTATTTT.

This clonotype appeared many times. J is TRBJ2-1 and V is TRBV12-5, with no clear D. The CDR3 sequence is 17 residues long. Trimming pared 8 bases from V and 5 bases from J, leaving 25 bases between. CDR1 and CDR2 from the germline V gene are LGHNT and FRNRAP. CDR3 DNA: TGTGCTAGTCCGCAATCCCACGAGAACACATGGAACAATGAGCAGTTCTTC. This codes for CASPQSHENTWNNEQFF.

This clonotype has at least ten counts. The J gene is TRBJ1-4, the V gene TRBV20-1, with D possibly being TRBD1 (5 bases). This CDR3 has 13 residues. V lost 6 bases and J 8 bases, leaving 16 bases between the germline ends. CDR1 and CDR2 (germline): DFQATT, SNEGSKA (reference sequence). Written as DNA, the CDR3 is TGCAGTGCCGAGCCAGGGTTGAGAGAAAAACTGTTTTTT. Translated: CSAEPGLREKLFF.

The V call is TRBV15, the J call TRBJ2-7, with TRBD2 as a possible D gene (6 bases). The CDR3 consists of 15 residues. V lost 4 bases and J lost 3, with 16 bases in between. The germline CDR1 and CDR2 sequences are LNHNV and YYDKDF (reference sequence). The DNA for the CDR3 is TGTGCCACCAGCACCACGCCCGGGACTTACTACGAGCAGTACTTC. Its protein product is CATSTTPGTYYEQYF.

This clonotype was observed many times. The V gene is TRBV12-3 or TRBV12-4, the J gene TRBJ1-5, with D hard to call. The CDR3 runs 16 residues. Trimming took off 8 bases at V and 0 bases at J, with 17 bases between the two ends. CDR3 DNA sequence: TGTGCCAGCCGCCCCGGCGGGGTCAGTAGCAATCAGCCCCAGCATTTT. Its protein product is CASRPGGVSSNQPQHF.

This clonotype was detected ten times or more. The chain uses TRBV9 and TRBJ2-7, with TRBD1 identical over 9 bases. The CDR3 contains 15 residues. Trimming cost V 4 bases and J 6 bases; bases outside gene matches: 11. CDR1 is SGDLS and CDR2 is YYNGEE in the germline V gene. This chain's CDR3 is CASSPPAGQGSEQYF. CDR3 bases: TGTGCCAGCAGCCCCCCCGCGGGACAGGGCTCCGAGCAGTACTTC.

This clonotype was picked up many times. The rearrangement links TRBV28 to TRBJ1-6; 7 nucleotides line up with TRBD1. The CDR3 consists of 16 residues. Germline assignment: CDR1 MDHEN and CDR2 SYDVKM. J gave up 9 bases and V 0 bases, and 8 bases lay outside the gene matches. The CDR3 is CASSLWGQSIPSPLHF. The CDR3 DNA sequence: TGTGCCAGCAGTTTATGGGGACAGTCCATCCCTTCACCCCTCCACTTT.

This clonotype was observed a handful of times. The chain combines TRBV5-8 with TRBJ1-5; D remains ambiguous. CDR1 is SGHTS and CDR2 is YDEGEE in the germline V gene. The CDR3 spans 14 residues. Trimming shortened V by 3 bases and J by 7 bases, and 14 bases separated the two germline ends. The chain's CDR3 is CASSSEDGRQPQHF. In nucleotides, the CDR3 is TGTGCCAGCAGCTCCGAGGACGGACGGCAGCCCCAGCATTTT.

This clonotype has ten or more counts. The V and J genes are TRBV6-2 or TRBV6-3 and TRBJ2-6; D is uncertain. CDR1 is MNHEY, CDR2 SVGEGT, per germline. The CDR3 has 14 amino acids. The ends were cut back, 5 bases at V and 0 bases at J, with 5 bases in the middle. For the CDR3, the DNA is TGTGCCAGCAGTAGGGTCTCTGGGGCCAACGTCCTGACTTTC. This codes for CASSRVSGANVLTF.

The chain couples TRBV5-1 to TRBJ2-1; 10 nucleotides match TRBD2. Trimming removed 0 bases from V and 7 bases from J; junction bases left unmatched: 7. The CDR3 is made up of 16 amino acids. The germline V gene encodes CDR1 SGHRS and CDR2 YFSETQ. The CDR3 loop reads CASSLGAGLARNEQFF. In nucleotides, the CDR3 is TGCGCCAGCAGCTTGGGGGCGGGACTAGCGCGGAATGAGCAGTTCTTC.

V gene TRBV3-1 combines with J gene TRBJ2-1; tentatively, D is TRBD2 (6 bases). CDR3 size: 14 residues. The germline gives CDR1 LGHDT, CDR2 YNNKEL (reference sequence). V lost 0 bases and J lost 6, with 9 bases in between. Here the CDR3 reads CASSQDGRSNEQFF. CDR3 sequence (DNA): TGTGCCAGCAGCCAAGATGGGAGGTCCAATGAGCAGTTCTTC.